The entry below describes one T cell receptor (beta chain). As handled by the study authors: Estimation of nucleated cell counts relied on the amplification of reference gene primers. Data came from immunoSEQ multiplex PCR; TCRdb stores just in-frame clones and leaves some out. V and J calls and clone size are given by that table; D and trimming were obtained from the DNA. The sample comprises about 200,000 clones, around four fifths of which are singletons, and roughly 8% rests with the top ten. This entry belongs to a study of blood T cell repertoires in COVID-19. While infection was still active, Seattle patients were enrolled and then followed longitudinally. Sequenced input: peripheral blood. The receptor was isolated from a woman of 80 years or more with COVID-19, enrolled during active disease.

The CDR3 DNA reads as TGTGCCAGCAGTTACTCGCGGCAGCAGATTGAAGCTTTCTTT. This encodes CASSYSRQQIEAFF. The chain joins TRBV6-6 to TRBJ1-1; D uncertain. With 0 bases removed from V and 7 bases from J, the gap between germline ends came to 12 bases. CDR1 is MNHNY and CDR2 is SVGAGI in the germline V gene (reference sequence). There are 14 residues in the CDR3.